The clone carrying this T cell receptor (beta chain) showed up just once. This sample was taken from a study of blood T cell repertoires in COVID-19. Study-wide background: The United States, Italy and Spain supplied acute and convalescent COVID-19 samples.

Germline V gives CDR1 SGHNT, CDR2 YYREEE (reference sequence). Trimming removed 4 bases at V and 3 bases at J, with 13 bases between. The CDR3 has 14 residues. Original processing methods: Nucleated cell number was recorded as an estimate derived from reference gene primer amplification. Repertoires were generated with immunoSEQ multiplex PCR, while TCRdb's copy carries only in-frame clones and drops some. From that table come the V and J calls and clone size; the DNA was used to work out D and trimming. Of about 310,000 clones detected, about 91% appear once; the ten largest clones hold around 8.9%.

The TCR was taken from a woman aged 18-35 years who had recovered from COVID-19. Sequenced: PBMCs or T cells enriched from blood (not recorded which). The chain is built from TRBV5-4 and TRBJ1-2, with a weak D call TRBD1 (5 bases). CDR3 residues: CASSPQGDYYGYTF. The CDR3 DNA reads as TGTGCCAGCAGCCCCCAAGGGGATTACTATGGCTACACCTTC.